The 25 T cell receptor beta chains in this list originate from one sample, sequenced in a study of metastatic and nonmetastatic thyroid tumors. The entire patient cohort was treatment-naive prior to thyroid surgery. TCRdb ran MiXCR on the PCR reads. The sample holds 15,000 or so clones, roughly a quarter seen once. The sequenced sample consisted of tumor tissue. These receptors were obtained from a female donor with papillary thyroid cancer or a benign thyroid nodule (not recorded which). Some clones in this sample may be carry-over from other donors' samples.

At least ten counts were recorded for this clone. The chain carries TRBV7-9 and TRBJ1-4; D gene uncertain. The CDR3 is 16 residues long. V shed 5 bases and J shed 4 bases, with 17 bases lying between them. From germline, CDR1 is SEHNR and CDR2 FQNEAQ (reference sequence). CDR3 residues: CASSDTGAGFNEKLFF. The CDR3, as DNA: TGTGCCAGCAGCGATACGGGCGCAGGCTTTAATGAAAAACTGTTTTTT.

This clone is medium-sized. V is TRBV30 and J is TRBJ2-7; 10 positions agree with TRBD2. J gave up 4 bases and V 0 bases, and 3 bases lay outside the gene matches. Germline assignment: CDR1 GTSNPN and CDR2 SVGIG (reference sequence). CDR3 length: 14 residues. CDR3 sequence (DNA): TGTGCCTGGAGTGTGGGACTAGCGTCTTACGAGCAGTACTTC. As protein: CAWSVGLASYEQYF.

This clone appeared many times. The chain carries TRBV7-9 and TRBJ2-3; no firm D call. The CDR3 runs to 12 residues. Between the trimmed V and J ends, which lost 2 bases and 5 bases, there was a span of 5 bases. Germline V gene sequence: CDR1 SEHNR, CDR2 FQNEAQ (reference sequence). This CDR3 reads CASSLQEDTQYF. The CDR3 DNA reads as TGTGCCAGCAGCTTACAAGAAGATACGCAGTATTTT.

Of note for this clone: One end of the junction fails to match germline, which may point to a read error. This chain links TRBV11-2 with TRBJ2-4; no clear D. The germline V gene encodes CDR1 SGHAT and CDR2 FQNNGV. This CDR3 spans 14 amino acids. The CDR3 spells CASSPVGVENIRYF. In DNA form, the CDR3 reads TGTGCCAGCAGCCCGGTAGGAGTCGAAAACATTCGGTACTTC.

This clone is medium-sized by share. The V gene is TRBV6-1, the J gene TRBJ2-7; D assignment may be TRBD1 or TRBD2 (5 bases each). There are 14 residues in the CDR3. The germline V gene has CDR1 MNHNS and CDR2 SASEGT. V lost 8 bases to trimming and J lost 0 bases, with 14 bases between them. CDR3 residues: CASSQRGHSYEQYF. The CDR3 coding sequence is TGTGCCAGCTCCCAACGGGGCCACTCCTACGAGCAGTACTTC.

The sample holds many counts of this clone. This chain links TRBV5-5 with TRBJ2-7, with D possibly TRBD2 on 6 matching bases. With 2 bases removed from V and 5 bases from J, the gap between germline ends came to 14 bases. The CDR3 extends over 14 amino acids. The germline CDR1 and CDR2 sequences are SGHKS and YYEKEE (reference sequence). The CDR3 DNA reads TGTGCCAGCAGCTTCTTCGGGAGCGACCACGAGCAGTACTTC. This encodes CASSFFGSDHEQYF.

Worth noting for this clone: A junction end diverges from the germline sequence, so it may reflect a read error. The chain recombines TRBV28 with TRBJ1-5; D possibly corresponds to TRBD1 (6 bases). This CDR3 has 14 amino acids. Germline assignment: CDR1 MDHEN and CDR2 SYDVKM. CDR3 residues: CASSFNRETQPQHF. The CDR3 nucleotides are TGTGCTAGCAGTTTCAACAGGGAAACTCAGCCCCAGCATTTT.

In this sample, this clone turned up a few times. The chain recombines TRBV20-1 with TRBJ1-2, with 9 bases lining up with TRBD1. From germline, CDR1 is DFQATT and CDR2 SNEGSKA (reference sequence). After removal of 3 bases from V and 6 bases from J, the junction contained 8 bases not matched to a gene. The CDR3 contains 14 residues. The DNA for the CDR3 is TGCAGTGCTAGTCCCGGACAGGGGTGGAATGGCTACACCTTC. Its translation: CSASPGQGWNGYTF.

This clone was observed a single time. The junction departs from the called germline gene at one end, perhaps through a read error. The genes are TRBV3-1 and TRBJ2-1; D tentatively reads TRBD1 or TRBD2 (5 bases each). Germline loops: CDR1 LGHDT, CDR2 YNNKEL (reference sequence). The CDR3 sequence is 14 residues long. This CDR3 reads CSSSPPNRGSKQFF. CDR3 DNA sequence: TGTTCCAGCAGCCCCCCTAACCGGGGCAGTAAGCAGTTCTTC.

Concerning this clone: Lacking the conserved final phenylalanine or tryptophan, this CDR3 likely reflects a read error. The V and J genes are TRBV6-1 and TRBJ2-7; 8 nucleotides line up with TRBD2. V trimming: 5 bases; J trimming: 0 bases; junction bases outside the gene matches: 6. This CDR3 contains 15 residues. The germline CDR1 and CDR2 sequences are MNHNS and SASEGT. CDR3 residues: CASSTPGGVSYEQYL. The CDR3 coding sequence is TGTGCCAGCAGTACCCCCGGGGGGGTCTCCTACGAGCAGTACCTC.

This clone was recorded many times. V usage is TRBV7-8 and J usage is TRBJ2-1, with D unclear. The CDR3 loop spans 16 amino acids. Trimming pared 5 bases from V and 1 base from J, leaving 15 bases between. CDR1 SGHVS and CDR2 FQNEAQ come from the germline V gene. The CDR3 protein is CASSLRADGSYNEQFF. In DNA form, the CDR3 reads TGTGCCAGCAGCCTACGGGCGGACGGATCCTACAATGAGCAGTTCTTC.

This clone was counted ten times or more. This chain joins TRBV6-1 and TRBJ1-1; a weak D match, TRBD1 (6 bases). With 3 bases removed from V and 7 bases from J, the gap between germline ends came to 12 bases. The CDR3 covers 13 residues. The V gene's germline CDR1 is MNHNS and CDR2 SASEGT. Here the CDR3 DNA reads TGTGCCAGCAGTGACAAGGGGGGTAATGAAGCTTTCTTT. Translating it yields CASSDKGGNEAFF.

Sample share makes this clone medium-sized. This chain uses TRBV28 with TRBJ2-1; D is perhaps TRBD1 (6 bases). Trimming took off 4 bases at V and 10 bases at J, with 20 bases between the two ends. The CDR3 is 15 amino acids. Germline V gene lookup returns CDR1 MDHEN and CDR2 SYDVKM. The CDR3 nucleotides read TGTGCCAGCAGTTCTACCTTTACGGGAAGGGGGGAGCAGTTCTTC. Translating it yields CASSSTFTGRGEQFF.

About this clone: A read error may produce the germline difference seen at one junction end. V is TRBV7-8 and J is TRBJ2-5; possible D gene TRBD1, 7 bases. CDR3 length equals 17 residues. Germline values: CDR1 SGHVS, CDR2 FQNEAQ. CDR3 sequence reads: CACSLGRGTVIRETQYF. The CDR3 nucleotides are TGTGCCTGCAGCTTGGGTCGCGGGACAGTGATCCGAGAGACCCAGTACTTC.

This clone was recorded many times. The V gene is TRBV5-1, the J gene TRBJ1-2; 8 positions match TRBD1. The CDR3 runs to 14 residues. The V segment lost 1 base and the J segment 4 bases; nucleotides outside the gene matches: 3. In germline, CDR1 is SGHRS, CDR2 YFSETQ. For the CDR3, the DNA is TGCGCCAGCAGCTTGACAGGGGGGGGCTATGGCTACACCTTC. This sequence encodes CASSLTGGGYGYTF.

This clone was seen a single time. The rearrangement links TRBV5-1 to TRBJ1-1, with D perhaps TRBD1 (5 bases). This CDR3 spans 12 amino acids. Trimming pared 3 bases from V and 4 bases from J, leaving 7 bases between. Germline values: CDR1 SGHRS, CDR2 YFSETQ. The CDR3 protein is CASSSGATEAFF. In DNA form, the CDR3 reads TGCGCCAGCAGCTCCGGGGCCACTGAAGCTTTCTTT.

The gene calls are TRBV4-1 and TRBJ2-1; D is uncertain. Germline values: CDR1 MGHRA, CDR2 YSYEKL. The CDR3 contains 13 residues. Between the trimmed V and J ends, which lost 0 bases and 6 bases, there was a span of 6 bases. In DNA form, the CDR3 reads TGCGCCAGCAGCCAAGATTACTCCAATGAGCAGTTCTTC. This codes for CASSQDYSNEQFF.

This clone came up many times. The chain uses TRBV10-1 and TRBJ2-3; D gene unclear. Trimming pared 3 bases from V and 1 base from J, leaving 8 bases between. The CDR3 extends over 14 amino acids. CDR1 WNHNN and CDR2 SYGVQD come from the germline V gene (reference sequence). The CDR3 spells CASSDGVGTDTQYF. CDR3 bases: TGCGCCAGCAGTGATGGGGTCGGCACAGATACGCAGTATTTT.

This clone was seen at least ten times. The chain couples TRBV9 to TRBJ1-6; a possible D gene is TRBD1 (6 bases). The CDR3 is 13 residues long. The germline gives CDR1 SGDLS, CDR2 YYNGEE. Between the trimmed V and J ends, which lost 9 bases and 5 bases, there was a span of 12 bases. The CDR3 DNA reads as TGTGCCACCCAGACAGGAGATAATTCACCCCTCCACTTT. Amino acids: CATQTGDNSPLHF.

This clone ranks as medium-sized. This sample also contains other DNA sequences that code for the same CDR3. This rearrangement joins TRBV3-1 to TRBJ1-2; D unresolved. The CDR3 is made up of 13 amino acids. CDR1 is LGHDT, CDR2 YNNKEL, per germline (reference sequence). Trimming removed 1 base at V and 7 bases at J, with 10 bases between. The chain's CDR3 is CASSQVGGSGYTF. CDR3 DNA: TGTGCCAGCAGCCAAGTAGGCGGGTCTGGCTACACCTTC.

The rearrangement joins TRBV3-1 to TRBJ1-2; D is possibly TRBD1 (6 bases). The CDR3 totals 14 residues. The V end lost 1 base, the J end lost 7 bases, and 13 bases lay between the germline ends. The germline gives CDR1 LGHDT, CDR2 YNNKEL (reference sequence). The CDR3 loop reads CASSQVITGSGYTF. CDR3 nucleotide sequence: TGTGCCAGCAGCCAAGTTATTACAGGGAGTGGCTACACCTTC.

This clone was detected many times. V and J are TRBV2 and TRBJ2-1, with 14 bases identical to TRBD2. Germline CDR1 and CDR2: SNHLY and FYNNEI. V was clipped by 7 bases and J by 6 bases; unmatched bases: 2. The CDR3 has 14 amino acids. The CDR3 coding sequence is TGTGCCAGCAAGGGGACTAGCGGGAGCAATGAGCAGTTCTTC. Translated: CASKGTSGSNEQFF.

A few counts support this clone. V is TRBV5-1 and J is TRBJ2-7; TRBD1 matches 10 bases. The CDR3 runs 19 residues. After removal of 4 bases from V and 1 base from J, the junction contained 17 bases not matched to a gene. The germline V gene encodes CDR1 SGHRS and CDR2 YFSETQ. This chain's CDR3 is CASSPHKATDRGRSYEQYF. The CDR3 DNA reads TGCGCCAGCAGCCCGCATAAGGCAACAGACAGGGGGCGATCCTACGAGCAGTACTTC.

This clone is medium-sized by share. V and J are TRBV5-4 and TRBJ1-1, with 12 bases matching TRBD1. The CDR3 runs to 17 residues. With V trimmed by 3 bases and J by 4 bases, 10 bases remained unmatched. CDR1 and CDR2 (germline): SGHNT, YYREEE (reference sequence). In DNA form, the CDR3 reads TGTGCCAGCAGCTGGGGGGGACAGGGGGCGATTTTCACTGAAGCTTTCTTT. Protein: CASSWGGQGAIFTEAFF.

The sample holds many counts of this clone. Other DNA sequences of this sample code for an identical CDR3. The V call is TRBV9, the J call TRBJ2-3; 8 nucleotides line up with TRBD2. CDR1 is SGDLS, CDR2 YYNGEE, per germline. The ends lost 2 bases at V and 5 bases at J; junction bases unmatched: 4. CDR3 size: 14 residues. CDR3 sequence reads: CASSVSGKLDTQYF. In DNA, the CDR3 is TGTGCCAGCAGCGTTAGCGGGAAATTAGATACGCAGTATTTT.